The sequence of this T cell receptor beta chain was determined in a study of shared clonotypes between healthy human individuals. V was pared by 1 base and J by 4 bases, with 9 bases between. Germline values: CDR1 GTSNPN, CDR2 SVGIG (reference sequence). This CDR3 is built from 13 residues. As for this clone: Its antigen remains unidentified.

Findings of the study overall: Shared across a few donors were 4% to 6% of the naive CD4 clonotypes. Large depth notwithstanding, sorted-subset sequencing proved incomplete by rarefaction.

At a deep level, the assay was run. On sorted subsets, replicate PCRs used about 0.2 ug DNA, or about 30,000 T cell genomes. TCRdb's table, derived via immunoSEQ multiplex PCR, lists solely in-frame clones and lacks some. The sample consists of millions of clones, about 95% of them appearing once. Cells designated naive CD8 were CD45RO-negative and were positively selected for CCR7, with terminally differentiated effector memory CD45RA+ cells excluded. This sequence joins TRBV30 and TRBJ2-3; D might be TRBD2 (5 bases). Sequencing was done on a sample of naive CD8+ T cells sorted from blood. This receptor was identified in a man aged 18 to 29 in good health. CDR3 nucleotides: TGTGCCTGGAGTGCCGGGGTCCCAGATACGCAGTATTTT. This translates into CAWSAGVPDTQYF. The full variable domain, completed using reference TRBV30 and TRBJ2-3, is SQTIHQWPATLVQPVGSPLSLECTVEGTSNPNLYWYRQAAGRGLQLLFYSVGIGQISSEVPQNLSASRPQDRQFILSSKKLLLSDSGFYLCAWSAGVPDTQYFGPGTRLTVL.